These 20 T cell receptor beta chains share one sample of origin, sequenced in a study of CD8 T cells in Susac syndrome. It was with random hexamers that roughly 0.5 to 1 ug RNA was reverse transcribed. TCRdb re-called the immunoSEQ multiplex PCR reads through MiXCR, storing one row per CDR3 protein. This table has 300,000 to 350,000 distinct CDR3 sequences, around 92% appearing once. Material: CD4+ T cells from PBMCs. These receptors all stem from a human donor with multiple sclerosis.

The J gene is TRBJ2-7, the V gene TRBV7-2; 7 nucleotides align to TRBD1. The junction had 6 bases not matched to a gene; V was cut back by 5 bases and J by 5 bases. CDR3 length: 13 residues. Germline V gene lookup returns CDR1 SGHTA and CDR2 FQGNSA. DNA of the CDR3: TGTGCCAGCAGCCTCCGGACAGGACACGAGCAGTACTTC. This encodes CASSLRTGHEQYF.

The genes are TRBV5-8 and TRBJ2-5, with D uncertain. The CDR3 consists of 12 residues. Germline CDR1 reads SGHTS; CDR2 reads YDEGEE. V shed 1 base and J shed 13 bases, with 14 bases lying between them. CDR3 region: CASSLRWSNPYF. CDR3 in DNA: TGTGCCAGCAGCTTGAGATGGAGCAACCCGTACTTC.

The chain uses TRBV7-9 and TRBJ1-3, with D possibly TRBD1 on 5 matching bases. There are 16 residues in the CDR3. The V and J ends lost 7 bases and 0 bases respectively, with 16 bases between them. Germline V CDR1 and CDR2: SEHNR, FQNEAQ (reference sequence). CDR3 region: CASKAQALSSGNTIYF. CDR3 DNA: TGTGCCAGCAAGGCACAGGCCCTAAGCTCTGGAAACACCATATATTTT.

V usage is TRBV5-1 and J usage is TRBJ2-2, with 7 bases fitting TRBD1. V gave up 7 bases and J gave up 0 bases; unmatched junction bases: 9. Germline CDR1 reads SGHRS; CDR2 reads YFSETQ. The CDR3 runs to 16 residues. The CDR3 nucleotides are TGCGCCAGCCGGACAGGCGCCGATACGAACACCGGGGAGCTGTTTTTT. It is translated as CASRTGADTNTGELFF.

The chain couples TRBV19 to TRBJ2-7; possible D gene TRBD1, 5 bases. This CDR3 comprises 15 residues. CDR1 and CDR2 (germline): LNHDA, SQIVND (reference sequence). V lost 4 bases and J lost 6, with 19 bases in between. CDR3 residues: CASSSGYRRRGEQYF. For the CDR3, the DNA is TGTGCCAGTAGTAGTGGCTACCGACGAAGGGGCGAGCAGTACTTC.

The chain employs TRBV2 and TRBJ1-2; D remains ambiguous. The CDR3 is 13 amino acids. Trimming took off 6 bases at V and 0 bases at J, with 8 bases between the two ends. CDR1 and CDR2 (germline): SNHLY, FYNNEI. The CDR3 is CASRTQSNYGYTF. The CDR3 region has the DNA TGTGCCAGCAGAACCCAATCTAACTATGGCTACACCTTC.

V usage is TRBV7-3 and J usage is TRBJ1-1, with D possibly matching TRBD1 (5 bases). V lost 1 base to trimming and J lost 4 bases, with 13 bases between them. CDR1 SGHTA and CDR2 FQGTGA come from the germline V gene. There are 15 residues in the CDR3. CDR3 in amino acids: CASSLNPLRGTEAFF. CDR3 in DNA: TGTGCCAGCAGCTTAAACCCTCTAAGGGGCACTGAAGCTTTCTTT. The full variable domain, with the rest looked up from reference TRBV7-3 and TRBJ1-1, is GAGVSQTPSNKVTEKGKYVELRCDPISGHTALYWYRQSLGQGPEFLIYFQGTGAADDSGLPNDRFFAVRPEGSVSTLKIQRTERGDSAVYLCASSLNPLRGTEAFFGQGTRLTVV.

This chain uses TRBV7-9 with TRBJ1-1, with 8 bases fitting TRBD1. The trim removed 5 bases at V and 4 bases at J, leaving 9 bases unmatched. The CDR3 spans 15 residues. Germline assignment: CDR1 SEHNR and CDR2 FQNEAQ (reference sequence). The CDR3 sequence: CASSLPGQGSTEAFF. The CDR3 DNA follows: TGTGCCAGCAGCCTACCTGGACAGGGCAGCACTGAAGCTTTCTTT. Full variable domain (outside the CDR3, taken from reference TRBV7-9 and TRBJ1-1): DTGVSQNPRHKITKRGQNVTFRCDPISEHNRLYWYRQTLGQGPEFLTYFQNEAQLEKSRLLSDRFSAERPKGSFSTLEIQRTEQGDSAMYLCASSLPGQGSTEAFFGQGTRLTVV.

The chain has TRBV7-2 and TRBJ2-5; possible D gene TRBD2, 5 bases. V dropped 4 bases and J dropped 5 bases, with 5 bases sitting between them. The CDR3 totals 11 residues. The germline V gene encodes CDR1 SGHTA and CDR2 FQGNSA. Here the CDR3 reads CASSSGETQYF. In DNA, the CDR3 is TGTGCCAGCAGCTCGGGGGAGACCCAGTACTTC.

This clonotype was counted once. This chain links TRBV20-1 with TRBJ1-3; 7 bases align to TRBD1. The germline V gene has CDR1 DFQATT and CDR2 SNEGSKA (reference sequence). The CDR3 is 12 amino acids. The CDR3 nucleotides are TGCAGCGCAGACAGGGCTGGAAACACCATATATTTT. This translates into CSADRAGNTIYF.

The J gene is TRBJ1-2, the V gene TRBV6-1, with D possibly TRBD1 on 6 matching bases. The CDR3 runs to 13 residues. The ends were cut back, 5 bases at V and 3 bases at J, with 10 bases in the middle. Germline V gene lookup returns CDR1 MNHNS and CDR2 SASEGT. The CDR3 reads CASSPGVDYGYTF. The CDR3 DNA reads as TGTGCCAGCAGTCCAGGGGTTGACTATGGCTACACCTTC.

The chain uses TRBV5-1 and TRBJ2-3; D is perhaps TRBD1 (7 bases). The germline gives CDR1 SGHRS, CDR2 YFSETQ. V was pared by 5 bases and J by 0 bases, with 10 bases between. The CDR3 length is 14 residues. The DNA of the CDR3 is TGCGCCAGCAGGGAGGGGGCAAGCACAGATACGCAGTATTTT. Translated, it gives CASREGASTDTQYF.

The rearrangement joins TRBV12-3 or TRBV12-4 to TRBJ1-5; a weak D match, TRBD1 (6 bases). This CDR3 is built from 16 residues. Trimming removed 3 bases from V and 0 bases from J, with 12 bases in between. The CDR3 loop reads CASSFVGAHSNQPQHF. CDR3 in DNA: TGTGCCAGCAGTTTTGTGGGGGCACATAGCAATCAGCCCCAGCATTTT.

For the CDR3, the DNA is TGTGCCAGCAGGTCCACTAGCGGGGGAAATGAGCAGTTCTTC. It translates to CASRSTSGGNEQFF. V and J are TRBV2 and TRBJ2-1, with TRBD2 matching over 11 bases. Germline trimming cut 6 bases from V and 7 bases from J; bases unmatched to any gene: 5. This CDR3 has 14 amino acids. The germline CDR1 and CDR2 sequences are SNHLY and FYNNEI.

V and J are TRBV19 and TRBJ1-1, with 7 bases matching TRBD1. V lost 3 bases and J lost 0; bases outside the gene matches: 7. This CDR3 has 16 amino acids. Germline V gene lookup returns CDR1 LNHDA and CDR2 SQIVND (reference sequence). The CDR3 sequence is CASSIPGQRVNTEAFF. The CDR3 DNA follows: TGTGCCAGTAGTATTCCGGGACAGCGAGTGAACACTGAAGCTTTCTTT.

V and J are TRBV12-3 or TRBV12-4 and TRBJ2-1, with TRBD1 as a possible D gene (6 bases). V lost 6 bases to trimming and J lost 12 bases, with 18 bases between them. There are 13 residues in the CDR3. The CDR3 sequence is CASSPLQGDRQFF. The CDR3 nucleotides are TGTGCCAGCAGCCCACTACAGGGTGACAGGCAGTTCTTC.

The chain links TRBV7-6 to TRBJ2-3; D possibly corresponds to TRBD1 (6 bases). Per the germline V gene, CDR1 is SGHVS and CDR2 is FNYEAQ. Deletions cut 5 bases from V and 6 bases from J, with 21 bases between. The CDR3 extends over 16 amino acids. The CDR3 sequence is CASSPLQGNIIDTQYF. The CDR3 DNA reads as TGTGCCAGCAGCCCATTACAGGGAAACATTATCGATACGCAGTATTTT.

This chain uses TRBV7-2 with TRBJ1-1; D uncertain. The CDR3 is 16 amino acids. The germline gives CDR1 SGHTA, CDR2 FQGNSA. V lost 1 base, J lost 3 bases, and 15 bases lay in between. The CDR3 DNA reads TGTGCCAGCAGCTTAGTGGGAGTCCTGGGGTACACTGAAGCTTTCTTT. Translating it yields CASSLVGVLGYTEAFF.

This clonotype was detected only once. J is TRBJ2-7 and V is TRBV20-1, with 10 bases aligning to TRBD1. This CDR3 is built from 14 residues. Germline CDR1 and CDR2: DFQATT and SNEGSKA (reference sequence). The trim removed 5 bases at V and 5 bases at J, leaving 9 bases unmatched. The CDR3 reads CSAGGGQGVDEQYF. CDR3 nucleotide sequence: TGCAGTGCTGGAGGAGGACAGGGGGTCGACGAGCAGTACTTC.

The rearrangement uses TRBV5-4 and TRBJ1-6; D gene uncertain. V was cut by 0 bases and J by 4 bases, with 8 bases left in between. Germline CDR1 SGHNT, CDR2 YYREEE (reference sequence). The CDR3 consists of 15 residues. CDR3 DNA sequence: TGTGCCAGCAGCTTGGGCGGGATATATAATTCACCCCTCCACTTT. This encodes CASSLGGIYNSPLHF.